This TCR beta chain was captured by sequencing in a study of blood T cell repertoires in COVID-19. Whole-study context: Collection of acute and convalescent COVID-19 samples took place in the United States, Italy and Spain. From T cells, B-cell-depleted T cells, or PBMCs came the material, which was cDNA or gDNA.

Per the study methods: The assay estimated nucleated cells by amplifying reference gene primers. Repertoires were generated with immunoSEQ multiplex PCR, while TCRdb's copy carries only in-frame clones and drops some. The D gene and trimming were derived from the DNA, and the V and J assignments and clone size from that table. The table has 90,000 to 120,000 clones, 65% to 90% seen once. The CDR3 runs 16 residues. Losses at the gene ends were 5 bases for V and 5 bases for J; bases not matched to a gene: 10. The V gene's germline CDR1 is MNHEY and CDR2 SMNVEV (reference sequence). The sequence came from a man aged 55 to 70 with acute or convalescent COVID-19. This chain uses TRBV27 with TRBJ2-5, with TRBD2 identical over 11 bases. The sequencing input was peripheral blood. The CDR3 DNA reads TGTGCCAGCAGTCCCTATGTGGCTAGCGGGAGGGAGACCCAGTACTTC. It codes for CASSPYVASGRETQYF.